Below, 32 T cell receptor beta chains from the same sample are listed, as sequenced in a study of cytomegalovirus exposure and HLA in healthy donors (dated by TCRdb to the late 2010s). Libraries were built with the immunoSEQ multiplex PCR assay. A mixture of 60 forward primers for TCR Vbeta segments and 13 reverse primers for TCR Jbeta segments was used in the multiplex PCR. TCRdb stores this immuneACCESS table with in-frame sequences only. Part of the clones is absent; in the studies checked, under half of the shortfall reflects unresolved V genes, and no reason is known for the rest. The sample table contains 150,000 to 170,000 clones; only one count was recorded for 70% to 80% of them. The ten biggest clones cover approximately 8% of the sample. The sequencing input was PBMCs. The source is a man aged 30-40 years in good health and CMV-seropositive.

V usage is TRBV5-1 and J usage is TRBJ1-1; the match to TRBD1 covers 7 bases. The CDR3 contains 17 residues. The J segment lost 0 bases and the V segment lost 0 bases, leaving 8 bases of the junction unmatched. Germline assignment: CDR1 SGHRS and CDR2 YFSETQ. The CDR3 bases are TGCGCCAGCAGCTTGGCCGGGACAGCGAACATGAACACTGAAGCTTTCTTT. Its protein is CASSLAGTANMNTEAFF.

This clone appeared once. V and J are TRBV7-7 and TRBJ2-5; TRBD2 is a possible D gene (6 bases). V lost 1 base to trimming and J lost 1 base, with 13 bases between them. The V gene's germline CDR1 is SSHAT and CDR2 FNYEAQ (reference sequence). This CDR3 is built from 16 residues. CDR3 nucleotides: TGTGCCAGCAGCTTAGATAGCGGCAGGGCCCAAGAGACCCAGTACTTC. The encoded protein is CASSLDSGRAQETQYF.

The V call is TRBV11-3, the J call TRBJ2-7, with D tentatively TRBD2 (6 bases). CDR3 length: 16 amino acids. Germline V lookup: CDR1 SGHNT, CDR2 YENEEA. The V end was cut by 5 bases, the J end by 2 bases, with 19 bases between. For the CDR3, the DNA is TGTGCCAGCAGCCAAGGGGAGACCGCGGGGACCTACGAGCAGTACTTC. Translating gives CASSQGETAGTYEQYF.

The chain carries TRBV27 and TRBJ1-2; TRBD1 matches at 7 bases. Germline assignment: CDR1 MNHEY and CDR2 SMNVEV (reference sequence). The CDR3 has 14 residues. V dropped 3 bases and J dropped 2; count of bases not matched to a gene: 3. This CDR3 reads CASSFTGDNYGYTF. CDR3 DNA: TGTGCCAGCAGTTTCACAGGGGACAACTATGGCTACACCTTC.

The V call is TRBV6-1, the J call TRBJ2-3, with D uncertain. Germline V gene data show CDR1 as MNHNS and CDR2 as SASEGT. CDR3 length: 17 amino acids. V dropped 1 base and J dropped 1 base, with 15 bases sitting between them. The CDR3 DNA reads TGTGCCAGCAGTGAAGGAGCCGTGTTAGCCCGCACAGATACGCAGTATTTT. Translating it yields CASSEGAVLARTDTQYF.

The V and J genes are TRBV6-5 and TRBJ1-6; D is possibly TRBD1 (6 bases). Trimming left V 5 bases short and J 9 bases short, with 11 bases between. Germline CDR1 MNHEY, CDR2 SVGAGI. The CDR3 is 13 amino acids. CDR3 amino acids: CASSQNRVSPLHF. CDR3 DNA: TGTGCCAGCAGTCAAAACAGGGTTTCACCCCTCCACTTT.

The V gene is TRBV10-2, the J gene TRBJ1-6, with D maybe TRBD1 (6 bases). Trimming removed 3 bases from V and 10 bases from J, with 16 bases in between. The CDR3 has 15 residues. The germline V gene has CDR1 WSHSY and CDR2 SAAADI. The CDR3 sequence is CASSEYLGAGSPLHF. CDR3 coding DNA: TGCGCCAGCAGTGAATATCTGGGGGCTGGGTCACCCCTCCACTTT.

The chain has TRBV28 and TRBJ1-2, with D hard to call. The V end was cut by 5 bases, the J end by 4 bases, with 20 bases between. Germline values: CDR1 MDHEN, CDR2 SYDVKM. The CDR3 has 16 residues. CDR3 DNA: TGTGCCAGCAGTAGTCCCGGGGTTCCCTGGGGCTATGGCTACACCTTC. It is translated as CASSSPGVPWGYGYTF.

The chain couples TRBV30 to TRBJ2-4; TRBD2 matches at 8 bases. V was pared by 3 bases and J by 8 bases, with 9 bases of the junction left unmatched. The germline gives CDR1 GTSNPN, CDR2 SVGIG (reference sequence). The CDR3 length is 14 residues. The CDR3 protein is CAWSYGRGRDIQYF. The CDR3, as DNA: TGTGCCTGGAGCTACGGGAGGGGCCGGGACATTCAGTACTTC.

This clone was picked up a small number of times. V and J are TRBV6-6 and TRBJ1-1; D gene ambiguous. Trimming stripped 4 bases from V and 3 bases from J, with 12 bases between. This CDR3 comprises 14 residues. CDR1 and CDR2 from the germline V gene are MNHNY and SVGAGI (reference sequence). CDR3 coding DNA: TGTGCCAGCAGTTTCGGAGGGATGGACACTGAAGCTTTCTTT. This translates into CASSFGGMDTEAFF.

The V call is TRBV7-3, the J call TRBJ2-5; TRBD1 agrees at 7 bases. The CDR3 runs to 18 residues. Germline V gene data show CDR1 as SGHTA and CDR2 as FQGTGA. With 1 base clipped from V and 2 bases from J, the junction kept 13 bases outside the gene matches. CDR3 sequence: CASSLMPTSTGIQETQYF. CDR3 nucleotide sequence: TGTGCCAGCAGCTTAATGCCCACTTCGACAGGGATACAAGAGACCCAGTACTTC.

The chain links TRBV11-1 to TRBJ2-7, with 9 bases matching TRBD1. V shed 5 bases, J shed 2 bases, and the junction held 7 bases outside the gene matches. The CDR3 covers 15 residues. Germline loops: CDR1 SGHAT, CDR2 FQDESV (reference sequence). This CDR3 is CASSTPGQGAYEQYF. CDR3 nucleotides: TGTGCCAGCAGCACACCGGGACAGGGAGCCTACGAGCAGTACTTC.

J is TRBJ2-7 and V is TRBV7-8; D unclear. CDR3 size: 13 residues. Trimming took off 4 bases at V and 3 bases at J, with 10 bases between the two ends. Germline lookup yields CDR1 SGHVS and CDR2 FQNEAQ. CDR3 DNA sequence: TGTGCCAGCAGCTCCATTCGGGTCTACGAGCAGTACTTC. Its translation: CASSSIRVYEQYF. The full variable domain, its missing parts supplied by reference TRBV7-8 and TRBJ2-7, is GAGVSQSPRYKVAKRGQDVALRCDPISGHVSLFWYQQALGQGPEFLTYFQNEAQLDKSGLPSDRFFAERPEGSVSTLKIQRTQQEDSAVYLCASSSIRVYEQYFGPGTRLTVT.

This clone was found a few times. CDR3 sequence reads: CASSHEPAGGGVYGYTF. The CDR3 DNA reads as TGTGCCAGCAGTCACGAACCGGCCGGAGGAGGAGTCTATGGCTACACCTTC. This chain joins TRBV27 and TRBJ1-2; the D is unclear. The CDR3 is 17 residues long. Per germline, CDR1 MNHEY and CDR2 SMNVEV (reference sequence). V lost 5 bases to trimming and J lost 4 bases, with 23 bases between them.

J is TRBJ1-5 and V is TRBV2, with TRBD1 matching over 8 bases. The junction had 6 bases not matched to a gene; V was cut back by 6 bases and J by 5 bases. This CDR3 has 14 residues. Germline V gene sequence: CDR1 SNHLY, CDR2 FYNNEI. The CDR3 spells CASSQGQGHQPQHF. Here the CDR3 DNA reads TGTGCCAGCAGCCAAGGACAGGGACATCAGCCCCAGCATTTT. Filled out from reference TRBV2 and TRBJ1-5, the complete variable domain reads EPEVTQTPSHQVTQMGQEVILRCVPISNHLYFYWYRQILGQKVEFLVSFYNNEISEKSEIFDDQFSVERPDGSNFTLKIRSTKLEDSAMYFCASSQGQGHQPQHFGDGTRLSIL.

V usage is TRBV9 and J usage is TRBJ2-3, with 8 positions matching TRBD2. CDR3 length equals 16 residues. Germline V lookup: CDR1 SGDLS, CDR2 YYNGEE. V dropped 0 bases and J dropped 2; count of bases not matched to a gene: 5. The CDR3 nucleotides read TGTGCCAGCAGCGTAGCTGGACTAGCACACACAGATACGCAGTATTTT. Its translation is CASSVAGLAHTDTQYF. Full variable domain (remainder filled in from reference TRBV9 and TRBJ2-3): DSGVTQTPKHLITATGQRVTLRCSPRSGDLSVYWYQQSLDQGLQFLIQYYNGEERAKGNILERFSAQQFPDLHSELNLSSLELGDSALYFCASSVAGLAHTDTQYFGPGTRLTVL.

This chain joins TRBV6-1 and TRBJ1-2; D remains unclear. V lost 2 bases, J lost 14 bases, and 18 bases lay in between. The CDR3 runs to 13 residues. Germline CDR1 is MNHNS and CDR2 is SASEGT. CDR3 in DNA: TGTGCCAGCAGTGAACGGATAGGAGCCACCTTTACCTTC. It yields the protein CASSERIGATFTF.

The rearrangement uses TRBV18 and TRBJ1-4; no clear D gene. Between the trimmed V and J ends, which lost 8 bases and 4 bases, there was a span of 11 bases. This CDR3 is built from 13 residues. Germline lookup yields CDR1 KGHSH and CDR2 LQKENI. The chain's CDR3 is CASGGELNEKLFF. CDR3 DNA: TGTGCCAGCGGCGGGGAACTTAATGAAAAACTGTTTTTT.

The chain combines TRBV5-1 with TRBJ2-2, with 8 bases lining up with TRBD2. With V trimmed by 0 bases and J by 7 bases, 17 bases remained unmatched. CDR1 is SGHRS and CDR2 is YFSETQ in the germline V gene. The CDR3 spans 19 residues. As DNA, the CDR3 is TGCGCCAGCAGCTTGGAGGGGGAGGGGAGCGGGGGCCGGGGCGGGGAGCTGTTTTTT. Encoded protein: CASSLEGEGSGGRGGELFF. The full variable domain, rest sourced from reference TRBV5-1 and TRBJ2-2, is KAGVTQTPRYLIKTRGQQVTLSCSPISGHRSVSWYQQTPGQGLQFLFEYFSETQRNKGNFPGRFSGRQFSNSRSEMNVSTLELGDSALYLCASSLEGEGSGGRGGELFFGEGSRLTVL.

The chain uses TRBV2 and TRBJ1-6; D is ambiguous. The CDR3 is 15 residues long. Trimming took 3 bases from V and 0 from J, leaving 6 bases between them. Germline V gene lookup returns CDR1 SNHLY and CDR2 FYNNEI. CDR3: CASSDVSSYNSPLHF. The CDR3, as DNA: TGTGCCAGCAGTGATGTGAGCTCCTATAATTCACCCCTCCACTTT.

The rearrangement uses TRBV27 and TRBJ1-1; TRBD1 matches at 7 bases. V was pared by 2 bases and J by 3 bases, with 9 bases of the junction left unmatched. The CDR3 runs to 16 residues. Looked up from germline, CDR1 is MNHEY and CDR2 is SMNVEV (reference sequence). CDR3 DNA sequence: TGTGCCAGCAGTTTACAGGGTACAGGGGAGCACACTGAAGCTTTCTTT. Translating gives CASSLQGTGEHTEAFF.

The rearrangement links TRBV29-1 to TRBJ2-2, with a tentative D call TRBD2 (6 bases). Germline V lookup: CDR1 SQVTM, CDR2 ANQGSEA. Trimming stripped 5 bases from V and 0 bases from J, with 13 bases between. The CDR3 is 15 residues long. In nucleotides, the CDR3 is TGCAGCGTTAGTATTAGCGGAGCGAACACCGGGGAGCTGTTTTTT. Protein product: CSVSISGANTGELFF.

This chain links TRBV5-1 with TRBJ2-7; D not certain. Per the germline V gene, CDR1 is SGHRS and CDR2 is YFSETQ. V was clipped by 0 bases and J by 1 base, with 8 bases between them. The CDR3 contains 14 residues. As DNA, the CDR3 is TGCGCCAGCAGCTTGGTTACCGCGTCCTACGAGCAGTACTTC. Translating it yields CASSLVTASYEQYF.

V usage is TRBV30 and J usage is TRBJ1-4, with D maybe TRBD1 (5 bases). The germline CDR1 and CDR2 sequences are GTSNPN and SVGIG (reference sequence). With 8 bases removed from V and 0 bases from J, the gap between germline ends came to 13 bases. This CDR3 has 14 amino acids. The CDR3 reads CASRGLATNEKLFF. Written as DNA, the CDR3 is TGTGCCAGTAGGGGTCTTGCAACTAATGAAAAACTGTTTTTT. The full variable domain, with the rest looked up from reference TRBV30 and TRBJ1-4, is SQTIHQWPATLVQPVGSPLSLECTVEGTSNPNLYWYRQAAGRGLQLLFYSVGIGQISSEVPQNLSASRPQDRQFILSSKKLLLSDSGFYLCASRGLATNEKLFFGSGTQLSVL.

The CDR3 sequence is CATRTSGRPGDEQYF. CDR3 DNA: TGCGCCACCCGGACTAGCGGGAGGCCAGGGGACGAGCAGTACTTC. This chain joins TRBV5-1 and TRBJ2-7, with 14 positions matching TRBD2. V dropped 9 bases and J dropped 5; count of bases not matched to a gene: 10. In germline, CDR1 is SGHRS, CDR2 YFSETQ. The CDR3 is made up of 15 amino acids.

The chain employs TRBV6-5 and TRBJ1-1, with 7 bases that match TRBD1. V was pared by 6 bases and J by 7 bases, with 5 bases of the junction left unmatched. Germline V gene lookup returns CDR1 MNHEY and CDR2 SVGAGI. The CDR3 sequence is 12 residues long. The CDR3 DNA sequence: TGTGCCAGCAGGACTGGGACAGTTGAAGCTTTCTTT. Amino acids: CASRTGTVEAFF.

This chain uses TRBV7-2 with TRBJ2-1, with D maybe TRBD1 (5 bases). Trimming took off 5 bases at V and 5 bases at J, with 13 bases between the two ends. The CDR3 runs 14 residues. Germline lookup yields CDR1 SGHTA and CDR2 FQGNSA. Here the CDR3 DNA reads TGTGCCAGCAGCCCAATCAGGGTTAACAATGAGCAGTTCTTC. Amino acids: CASSPIRVNNEQFF.

The rearrangement joins TRBV28 to TRBJ2-7; the match to TRBD1 covers 9 bases. J gave up 3 bases and V 3 bases, and 18 bases lay outside the gene matches. The CDR3 length is 19 residues. The germline V gene encodes CDR1 MDHEN and CDR2 SYDVKM. The CDR3 region has the DNA TGTGCCAGCAGTTTTGACCGGGACAGGGATTTAATTTTGATCTACGAGCAGTACTTC. Protein sequence: CASSFDRDRDLILIYEQYF.

This rearrangement joins TRBV30 to TRBJ2-3; tentatively, D is TRBD2 (6 bases). CDR1 and CDR2 from the germline V gene are GTSNPN and SVGIG (reference sequence). V was cut by 3 bases and J by 1 base, with 11 bases left in between. This CDR3 has 14 amino acids. CDR3 region: CAWRRLAGTDTQYF. The CDR3 DNA is TGTGCCTGGAGAAGGTTAGCGGGCACAGATACGCAGTATTTT.

DNA for the CDR3: TGTGCCAGCAGTGAGGACAGTTCCAATCAGCCCCAGCATTTT. This codes for CASSEDSSNQPQHF. The chain carries TRBV25-1 and TRBJ1-5, with D perhaps matching TRBD1 (6 bases). Trimming took off 3 bases at V and 3 bases at J, with 9 bases between the two ends. Germline V gene data show CDR1 as MGHDK and CDR2 as SYGVNS. The CDR3 is 14 residues long.

The chain carries TRBV2 and TRBJ2-1; perhaps TRBD2 as D (6 bases). This CDR3 is built from 15 residues. From germline, CDR1 is SNHLY and CDR2 FYNNEI. Trimming left V 3 bases short and J 1 base short, with 10 bases between. DNA for the CDR3: TGTGCCAGCAGTGATTTGGGGGGTTCCTACAATGAGCAGTTCTTC. Translation gives CASSDLGGSYNEQFF.

V and J are TRBV6-5 and TRBJ2-7; 8 bases are shared with TRBD1. After removal of 4 bases from V and 3 bases from J, the junction contained 5 bases not matched to a gene. Germline lookup yields CDR1 MNHEY and CDR2 SVGAGI. The CDR3 is 14 residues long. The CDR3 DNA sequence: TGTGCCAGCAGTTCGCAGGGGGCCGGCTACGAGCAGTACTTC. Its translation is CASSSQGAGYEQYF.